This TCR beta chain comes out of a study of T cell changes during pregnancy in multiple sclerosis (dated by TCRdb to the late 2010s). About the full investigation: In women with multiple sclerosis, the researchers looked at how the T cell repertoire shifted as pregnancy progressed.

The CDR3 holds 16 amino acids from the cysteine to the phenylalanine. CDR3 DNA only is kept here, 48 bases in frame from base 1. From the germline V gene, CDR1 is SNHLY and CDR2 is FYNNEI. Unmatched junction bases come to 10, with V trimmed by 6 bases and J by 9 bases. As for this clone: Its antigen is still unknown. No much larger clonotype is one base removed from it; base qualities were not supplied.

The library was obtained by the immunoSEQ multiplex PCR assay. In TCRdb, the immuneACCESS table is reduced to in-frame sequences with V and J assigned. These tables do not hold every clone; where another copy was compared, an unresolved V gene accounts for under half, and the others remain unexplained. Recorded for this sample are tens of thousands of clones; 90% of them occurred a single time. Together, the top ten hold 9% to 9.5% of the sample. The specimen was peripheral blood, collected after pregnancy. This chain is built from TRBV2 and TRBJ2-1; TRBD2 agrees with 14 junctional bases. This TCR derives from a female donor in good health, enrolled as a control in a pregnancy study. The nucleotide sequence reads TGTGCCAGCAGATTCCCGGGACTAGCGGGAGATGGTGAGCAGTTCTTC. Its protein is CASRFPGLAGDGEQFF.